Reported below is one TCR beta chain. What it binds is not known. The sample originates from a study of cytomegalovirus exposure and HLA in healthy donors. Across the whole study: Unique TCR beta sequences numbering over 100 million came from 150 million to 200 million T cells in an earlier analysis.

60 Vbeta and 13 Jbeta primers were used in PCR. TCRdb's copy holds only in-frame clones and misses some; the assay was immunoSEQ multiplex PCR. The repertoire includes about 200,000 clones, around 77% of them detected once, and roughly 3% sits in the top ten. General study findings and limits: Prior analysis indicated that the majority of TCR beta V segments exhibited productivity approximately 90% or approximately 30% of the time. Researchers counted roughly 150 TCR beta chains as cytomegalovirus-associated. V- and J-gene trimming in TCR beta was tied to a missense DCLRE1C variant by an analysis performed later.

V lost 1 base and J lost 7, with 11 bases in between. The CDR3 consists of 13 residues. Per germline, CDR1 SGHVS and CDR2 FQNEAQ. The material sequenced was PBMCs. This receptor was taken from a woman in her 30s in good health and CMV-seronegative. The chain uses TRBV7-8 and TRBJ2-7; the D gene is possibly TRBD1 (5 bases). The CDR3 DNA sequence: TGTGCCAGCAGCTTAGGGTCCAGGGAAGAGCAGTACTTC. Protein sequence: CASSLGSREEQYF.